A selection of T cell receptor beta chains follows, all from one sample in a study of blood T cell repertoires in COVID-19. Measured with immunoSEQ multiplex PCR; TCRdb has only the in-frame clones, and not every one. The profile shows about 290,000 clones, 85% of them singletons. The sample consisted of peripheral blood. These receptors all come from a woman aged 45 to 65 with active or convalescent COVID-19. Each CDR3 is given with its conserved first and last residue. D genes are given only for firm matches. Only part of the rows carry a size: once, few, many, or a class if the clone is expanded.

TRBD1	once	TRBJ2-7	TRBV14	CASSQAPGQGYEQYF	TGTGCCAGCAGCCAAGCGCCGGGACAGGGCTACGAGCAGTACTTC
TRBD1	.	TRBJ1-6	TRBV15	CATSGDSSSSPLHF	TGTGCCACCAGCGGGGACAGCTCTTCCTCACCCCTCCACTTT
.	.	TRBJ2-5	TRBV12-3/TRBV12-4	CASRRRPQETQYF	TGTGCCAGCAGGAGGAGGCCCCAAGAGACCCAGTACTTC
.	.	TRBJ2-7	TRBV15	CATSRGGTEFYEQYF	TGTGCCACCAGCAGGGGCGGGACAGAATTCTACGAGCAGTACTTC
TRBD2	once	TRBJ2-1	TRBV14	CASSQERLAGSGEQFF	TGTGCCAGCAGCCAAGAAAGACTAGCGGGATCGGGTGAGCAGTTCTTC
TRBD1	.	TRBJ1-4	TRBV10-3	CAISAGTGVYNEKLFF	TGTGCCATCAGTGCCGGGACAGGGGTCTATAATGAAAAACTGTTTTTT
.	.	TRBJ2-3	TRBV9	CASSVATPGSTDTQYF	TGTGCCAGCAGCGTAGCGACCCCCGGGAGCACAGATACGCAGTATTTT
.	.	TRBJ1-1	TRBV2	CASSVTGNGNTEAFF	TGTGCCAGCAGTGTAACAGGGAATGGGAACACTGAAGCTTTCTTT
TRBD2	.	TRBJ2-1	TRBV9	CASSVGLEIGNEQFF	TGTGCCAGCAGCGTGGGACTAGAAATCGGCAATGAGCAGTTCTTC
.	.	TRBJ2-3	TRBV4-1	CASSQRSGRVTDTQYF	TGCGCCAGCAGCCAAAGGTCCGGCAGGGTAACAGATACGCAGTATTTT
.	.	TRBJ2-7	TRBV27	CASSWDKGITEQYF	TGTGCCAGCAGTTGGGACAAGGGGATTACCGAGCAGTACTTC
.	few	TRBJ2-7	TRBV18	CASSLQQGYEQYF	TGTGCCAGCTCACTCCAACAGGGCTACGAGCAGTACTTC
TRBD1	.	TRBJ2-7	TRBV5-4	CASSPRDRGLHEQYF	TGTGCCAGCAGCCCGAGGGACAGGGGGCTCCACGAGCAGTACTTC
TRBD1	few	TRBJ1-2	TRBV2	CASSEATGNNYGYTF	TGTGCCAGCAGTGAAGCGACAGGGAATAACTATGGCTACACCTTC
.	.	TRBJ2-1	TRBV12-3/TRBV12-4	CASSPGAYNEQFF	TGTGCCAGCAGCCCCGGAGCCTACAATGAGCAGTTCTTC
TRBD2	few	TRBJ2-2	TRBV7-9	CASSATSGEVGELFF	TGTGCCAGCAGCGCCACTAGCGGGGAGGTCGGGGAGCTGTTTTTT
.	.	TRBJ2-1	TRBV5-1	CASSLITGVRVREQFF	TGCGCCAGCAGCTTGATTACGGGAGTAAGGGTTCGTGAGCAGTTCTTC
.	.	TRBJ1-6	TRBV7-9	CASSAMGQGSPLHF	TGTGCCAGCAGCGCGATGGGTCAGGGATCACCCCTCCACTTT
TRBD2	.	TRBJ2-2	TRBV28	CASSLTSGTNTGELFF	TGTGCCAGCAGTTTAACTAGCGGGACGAACACCGGGGAGCTGTTTTTT
.	.	TRBJ2-7	TRBV3-1/TRBV3-2	CASSSQQGAYDEQYF	TGTGCCAGCAGTTCACAACAGGGTGCATACGACGAGCAGTACTTC
TRBD2	.	TRBJ2-1	TRBV5-8	CASNPTSGRHNEQFF	TGTGCCAGCAATCCGACTAGCGGGCGACACAATGAGCAGTTCTTC
.	.	TRBJ2-2	TRBV5-1	CASSFHGDTTGELFF	TGCGCCAGCAGCTTTCACGGTGACACAACCGGGGAGCTGTTTTTT
TRBD2	once	TRBJ2-7	TRBV7-2	CASSSWTSGSLGYEQYF	TGTGCCAGCAGCTCCTGGACTAGCGGGAGCTTAGGATACGAGCAGTACTTC
.	.	TRBJ1-1	TRBV19	CASSIARVPNTEAFF	TGTGCCAGTAGTATTGCCCGGGTTCCGAACACTGAAGCTTTCTTT
.	.	TRBJ2-6	TRBV7-3	CASSLMASESGANVLTF	TGTGCCAGCAGCTTAATGGCTAGCGAGAGTGGGGCCAACGTCCTGACTTTC
.	.	TRBJ1-6	TRBV12-3/TRBV12-4	CASSRTYNSPLHF	TGTGCCAGCAGCCGTACATATAATTCACCCCTCCACTTT
TRBD1	.	TRBJ2-7	TRBV29-1	CSVIQPGQGPYEQYF	TGCAGCGTTATCCAACCGGGACAGGGACCCTACGAGCAGTACTTC
.	.	TRBJ2-1	TRBV11-3	CASSNRPGNEQFF	TGTGCCAGCAGCAATCGACCCGGGAATGAGCAGTTCTTC
.	.	TRBJ2-7	TRBV5-6	CASSLVGYEQYF	TGTGCCAGCAGCTTGGTCGGCTACGAGCAGTACTTC
TRBD1	.	TRBJ2-2	TRBV7-8	CASMQRDRGTGELFF	TGTGCCAGCATGCAACGGGACAGGGGTACCGGGGAGCTGTTTTTT
TRBD1	.	TRBJ2-7	TRBV28	CASRGQGAHEQYF	TGTGCCAGCCGGGGACAGGGGGCCCACGAGCAGTACTTC
.	.	TRBJ1-2	TRBV7-2	CASSSRREGYTF	TGTGCCAGCAGCTCCCGGAGGGAGGGCTACACCTTC
TRBD1	.	TRBJ1-5	TRBV4-1	CASSQFGGQGGQPQHF	TGCGCCAGCAGCCAGTTCGGCGGACAGGGCGGTCAGCCCCAGCATTTT
TRBD1	.	TRBJ1-2	TRBV5-4	CASSFDRVGNYGYTF	TGTGCCAGCAGCTTTGACAGGGTTGGCAACTATGGCTACACCTTC
.	.	TRBJ2-1	TRBV19	CASRTRKNEQFF	TGTGCCAGTAGGACCAGGAAGAATGAGCAGTTCTTC
TRBD1	.	TRBJ2-5	TRBV7-9	CASSPRGPETQYF	TGTGCCAGCAGCCCCAGGGGGCCAGAGACCCAGTACTTC
.	.	TRBJ1-3	TRBV29-1	CSVPSRSGNTIYF	TGCAGCGTCCCTAGTCGCTCTGGAAACACCATATATTTT
.	.	TRBJ1-6	TRBV11-2	CASSSKIGDSPLHF	TGTGCCAGCAGCTCGAAAATAGGGGATTCACCCCTCCACTTT
TRBD1	.	TRBJ2-7	TRBV5-4	CASSLAVDRGSEQYF	TGTGCCAGCAGCTTGGCCGTAGACAGGGGCTCCGAGCAGTACTTC
TRBD1	few	TRBJ1-1	TRBV5-1	CASSLTGGTEAFF	TGCGCCAGCAGCTTGACAGGGGGCACTGAAGCTTTCTTT
.	.	TRBJ2-7	TRBV21-1	CASSKGAGARSYEQYF	TGTGCCAGCAGCAAAGGGGCGGGGGCCCGCTCCTACGAGCAGTACTTC
TRBD1	.	TRBJ1-6	TRBV5-1	CASSFGQGQNSPLHF	TGCGCCAGCAGCTTTGGACAGGGCCAAAATTCACCCCTCCACTTT
TRBD2	.	TRBJ2-7	TRBV19	CASSEKGWTSVEQYF	TGTGCCAGTAGTGAAAAGGGGTGGACTAGCGTCGAGCAGTACTTC
TRBD2	.	TRBJ2-2	TRBV27	CASTARREIGELFF	TGTGCCAGCACCGCGCGGCGGGAGATCGGGGAGCTGTTTTTT
.	.	TRBJ1-2	TRBV27	CASHSGYGYTF	TGTGCCAGCCATTCAGGCTATGGCTACACCTTC
TRBD2	.	TRBJ2-1	TRBV5-1	CASRIAGGLNNEQFF	TGCGCCAGCAGAATAGCGGGAGGGCTGAACAATGAGCAGTTCTTC
.	.	TRBJ2-2	TRBV7-8	CASSLMRGLNTGELFF	TGTGCCAGCAGCCTCATGCGGGGCCTTAACACCGGGGAGCTGTTTTTT
TRBD1	many	TRBJ1-1	TRBV3-1/TRBV3-2	CASSVRQGRTEAFF	TGTGCCAGCAGCGTACGACAGGGGAGGACTGAAGCTTTCTTT
TRBD1	.	TRBJ1-2	TRBV19	CASSIQGAHSYTF	TGTGCCAGTAGTATCCAGGGGGCGCATAGCTACACCTTC
.	once	TRBJ2-5	TRBV4-2	CASSQDKQGRQETQYF	TGTGCCAGCAGCCAAGATAAGCAGGGTCGCCAAGAGACCCAGTACTTC
.	.	TRBJ2-5	TRBV7-9	CASSLGFSQETQYF	TGTGCCAGCAGCTTAGGTTTTAGTCAAGAGACCCAGTACTTC
.	.	TRBJ1-1	TRBV5-1	CASSLEGHAGGAFF	TGCGCCAGCAGCTTGGAGGGACACGCCGGTGGAGCTTTCTTT
.	.	TRBJ1-1	TRBV28	CASVFGSGVGTEAFF	TGTGCCAGCGTCTTCGGGTCCGGGGTTGGCACTGAAGCTTTCTTT
.	.	TRBJ2-3	TRBV28	CASSAESRFPDTQYF	TGTGCCAGCAGTGCAGAGTCCAGGTTCCCAGATACGCAGTATTTT
.	.	TRBJ2-7	TRBV7-9	CASSPSNGYEQYF	TGTGCCAGCAGCCCAAGTAACGGGTACGAGCAGTACTTC
.	.	TRBJ2-3	TRBV6-1	CASSDTLAGRDTQYF	TGTGCCAGCAGTGATACGCTGGCGGGTAGAGATACGCAGTATTTT
.	.	TRBJ1-3	TRBV7-8	CASSLLDPGSSGNTIYF	TGTGCCAGCAGCTTACTCGACCCGGGGTCCTCTGGAAACACCATATATTTT